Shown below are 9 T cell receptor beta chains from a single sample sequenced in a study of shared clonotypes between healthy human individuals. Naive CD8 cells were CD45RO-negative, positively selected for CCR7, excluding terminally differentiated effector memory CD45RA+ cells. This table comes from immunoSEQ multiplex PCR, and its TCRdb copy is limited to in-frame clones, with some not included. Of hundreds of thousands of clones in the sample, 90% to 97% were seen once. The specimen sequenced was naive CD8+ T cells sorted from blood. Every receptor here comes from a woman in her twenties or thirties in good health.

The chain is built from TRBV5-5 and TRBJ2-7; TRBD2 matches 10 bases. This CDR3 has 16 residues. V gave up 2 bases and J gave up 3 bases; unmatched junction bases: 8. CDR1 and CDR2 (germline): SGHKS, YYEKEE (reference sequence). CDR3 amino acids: CASSFSSGSIGYEQYF. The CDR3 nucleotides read TGTGCCAGCAGCTTTTCTAGCGGGAGTATCGGCTACGAGCAGTACTTC.

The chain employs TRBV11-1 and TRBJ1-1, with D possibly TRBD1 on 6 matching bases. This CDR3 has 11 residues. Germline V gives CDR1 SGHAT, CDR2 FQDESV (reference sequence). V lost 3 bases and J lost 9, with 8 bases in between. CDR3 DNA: TGTGCCAGCAGCTTCGGGACACAAGCTTTCTTT. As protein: CASSFGTQAFF.

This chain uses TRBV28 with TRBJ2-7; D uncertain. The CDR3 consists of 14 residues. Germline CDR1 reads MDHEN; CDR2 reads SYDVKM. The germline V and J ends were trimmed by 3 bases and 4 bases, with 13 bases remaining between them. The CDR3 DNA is TGTGCCAGCAGTTTGTTGGTGGCGCCTTACGAGCAGTACTTC. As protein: CASSLLVAPYEQYF.

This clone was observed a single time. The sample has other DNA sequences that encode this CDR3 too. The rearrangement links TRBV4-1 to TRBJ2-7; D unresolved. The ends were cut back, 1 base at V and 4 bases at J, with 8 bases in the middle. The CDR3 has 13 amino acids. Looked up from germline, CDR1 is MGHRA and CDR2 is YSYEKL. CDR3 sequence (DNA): TGCGCCAGCAGCCAAGTGGATGGGTACGAGCAGTACTTC. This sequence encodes CASSQVDGYEQYF.

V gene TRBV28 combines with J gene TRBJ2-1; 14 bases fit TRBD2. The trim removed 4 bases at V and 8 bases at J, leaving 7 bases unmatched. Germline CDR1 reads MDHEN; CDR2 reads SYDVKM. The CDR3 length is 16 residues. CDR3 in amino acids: CASSSTGLAGDDEQFF. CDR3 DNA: TGTGCCAGCAGTTCAACGGGACTAGCGGGAGATGATGAGCAGTTCTTC. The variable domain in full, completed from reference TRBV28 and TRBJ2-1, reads DVKVTQSSRYLVKRTGEKVFLECVQDMDHENMFWYRQDPGLGLRLIYFSYDVKMKEKGDIPEGYSVSREKKERFSLILESASTNQTSMYLCASSSTGLAGDDEQFFGPGTRLTVL.

The CDR3 bases are TGTGCCACCAGCACGACAGGGACGAATTCCTACGAGCAGTACTTC. It codes for CATSTTGTNSYEQYF. The chain combines TRBV15 with TRBJ2-7; TRBD1 matches at 7 bases. Germline loops: CDR1 LNHNV, CDR2 YYDKDF (reference sequence). The CDR3 is 15 residues long. Losses at the gene ends were 4 bases for V and 1 base for J; bases not matched to a gene: 7.

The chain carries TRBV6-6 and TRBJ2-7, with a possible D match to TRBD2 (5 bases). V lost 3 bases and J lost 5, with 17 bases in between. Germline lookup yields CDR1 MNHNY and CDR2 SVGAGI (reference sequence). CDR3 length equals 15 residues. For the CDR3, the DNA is TGTGCCAGCAGTTATATTGATGGGCCGGGAAACGAGCAGTACTTC. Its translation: CASSYIDGPGNEQYF.

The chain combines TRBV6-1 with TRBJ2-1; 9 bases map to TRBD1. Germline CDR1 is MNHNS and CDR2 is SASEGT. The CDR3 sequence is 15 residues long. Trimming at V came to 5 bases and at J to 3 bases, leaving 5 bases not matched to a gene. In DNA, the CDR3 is TGTGCCAGCAGTACCGGGACAGGGAGCTACAATGAGCAGTTCTTC. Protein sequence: CASSTGTGSYNEQFF.

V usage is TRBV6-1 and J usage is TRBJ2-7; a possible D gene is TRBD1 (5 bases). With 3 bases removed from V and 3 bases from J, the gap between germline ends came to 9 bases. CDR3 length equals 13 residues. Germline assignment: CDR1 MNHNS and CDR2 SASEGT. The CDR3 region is CASSDAGYYEQYF. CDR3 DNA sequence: TGTGCCAGCAGTGACGCAGGGTACTACGAGCAGTACTTC.